The source of this T cell receptor (beta chain) is a study of graft-versus-host responses after intestinal transplantation. Study-level background: Multivisceral, liver-intestinal, or isolated intestinal grafts went to recipients.

On this clone: Its matching antigen is unknown.

Trimming stripped 4 bases from V and 4 bases from J, with 7 bases between. Germline V lookup: CDR1 MDHEN, CDR2 SYDVKM. The CDR3 is 12 amino acids. Some clones are missing from TCRdb's copy, which holds only in-frame ones; the method was immunoSEQ multiplex PCR. This sample has under 150,000 clones, with about 95% found just once. The origin of this receptor is a human donor who received an intestinal transplant. The chain is built from TRBV28 and TRBJ2-5; D is unclear. This specimen consisted of unstimulated CD8+ T cells sorted from spleen or lymph node cells, obtained before intestinal transplant. The chain's CDR3 is CASSWPGETQYF. CDR3 sequence (DNA): TGTGCCAGCAGTTGGCCAGGAGAGACCCAGTACTTC.